This entry features one T cell receptor (beta chain) sequence. This sample was taken from a study of blood T cell repertoires in COVID-19. Across the whole study: The analysed material was cDNA or gDNA that came from T cells, B-cell-depleted T cells, or PBMCs.

Only in-frame clones appear in the TCRdb table, and some are missing; sequencing was by immunoSEQ multiplex PCR. The sample lists just under 30,000 clones; 80% were seen once. Germline V gene data show CDR1 as MDHEN and CDR2 as SYDVKM. Trimming took 2 bases from V and 8 from J, leaving 12 bases between them. This CDR3 region has 13 residues. This receptor was identified in a woman in her sixties or seventies with acute or convalescent COVID-19. Sequencing input: peripheral blood. This rearrangement joins TRBV28 to TRBJ1-2; D is perhaps TRBD1 (6 bases). The CDR3 spells CASSLTSGAGYTF. CDR3 DNA sequence: TGTGCCAGCAGTTTAACGTCAGGGGCAGGCTACACCTTC.